Listed below are T cell receptor beta chains from one sample, sequenced in a study of blood T cell repertoires in COVID-19. The method was immunoSEQ multiplex PCR; TCRdb's version includes in-frame clones alone and lacks a portion of them. In the table there are 200,000 to 300,000 clones, 84% of which are singletons. Source material: peripheral blood. The receptors stem from a man aged 55 to 69 with acute or convalescent COVID-19. Each CDR3 is given with its conserved first and last residue. A D gene is named only where the DNA matches it firmly. Size values are once, few and many counts, or a class for expanded clones, and some rows have none.

cdr3_aa: CASTSGDRDTQYF
cdr3_nt: TGTGCCAGTACCAGCGGGGATCGGGATACGCAGTATTTT
v_call: TRBV19
j_call: TRBJ2-3
d_call: TRBD2
clone_size: once

cdr3_aa: CASSRRGENTEAFF
cdr3_nt: TGTGCCAGCTCCAGGCGGGGGGAGAACACTGAAGCTTTCTTT
v_call: TRBV18
j_call: TRBJ1-1
d_call: .
clone_size: .

cdr3_aa: CASSLSLAGPLTDTQYF
cdr3_nt: TGTGCCAGCAGCTTAAGTCTGGCGGGGCCACTCACAGATACGCAGTATTTT
v_call: TRBV13
j_call: TRBJ2-3
d_call: .
clone_size: .

cdr3_aa: CASSFGSYTIYF
cdr3_nt: TGTGCCAGCAGCTTCGGTAGTTACACCATATATTTT
v_call: TRBV5-6
j_call: TRBJ1-3
d_call: .
clone_size: once

cdr3_aa: CASSMGGGKGTDTQYF
cdr3_nt: TGTGCCAGTAGTATGGGGGGAGGGAAAGGCACAGATACGCAGTATTTT
v_call: TRBV19
j_call: TRBJ2-3
d_call: TRBD2
clone_size: .

cdr3_aa: CASSLGAGLSGNTIYF
cdr3_nt: TGTGCCAGCAGTTTAGGGGCAGGTCTCTCTGGAAACACCATATATTTT
v_call: TRBV28
j_call: TRBJ1-3
d_call: .
clone_size: .

cdr3_aa: CASSSGLSPYEQYF
cdr3_nt: TGCGCCAGCAGTTCAGGGCTCAGTCCCTACGAGCAGTACTTC
v_call: TRBV5-1
j_call: TRBJ2-7
d_call: .
clone_size: .

cdr3_aa: CATGRGSSYNSPLHF
cdr3_nt: TGTGCCACCGGACGGGGGAGCTCCTATAATTCACCCCTCCACTTT
v_call: TRBV27
j_call: TRBJ1-6
d_call: .
clone_size: once

cdr3_aa: CASSPLGVDNQPQHF
cdr3_nt: TGTGCCAGCTCACCCTTAGGGGTTGACAATCAGCCCCAGCATTTT
v_call: TRBV18
j_call: TRBJ1-5
d_call: .
clone_size: .

cdr3_aa: CAWWTGGLYGYTF
cdr3_nt: TGTGCCTGGTGGACAGGGGGCCTCTATGGCTACACCTTC
v_call: TRBV30
j_call: TRBJ1-2
d_call: TRBD1
clone_size: .

cdr3_aa: CASSPSSGGAVTGELFF
cdr3_nt: TGTGCCAGCAGTCCTTCTAGCGGGGGGGCGGTCACCGGGGAGCTGTTTTTT
v_call: TRBV2
j_call: TRBJ2-2
d_call: TRBD2
clone_size: .

cdr3_aa: CASSLGPDRATEAFF
cdr3_nt: TGTGCCAGCAGCTTGGGTCCCGACAGGGCCACTGAAGCTTTCTTT
v_call: TRBV7-2
j_call: TRBJ1-1
d_call: TRBD1
clone_size: few

cdr3_aa: CASSLGGSTNYGYTF
cdr3_nt: TGCGCCAGCAGCTTGGGGGGCAGTACTAACTATGGCTACACCTTC
v_call: TRBV5-1
j_call: TRBJ1-2
d_call: .
clone_size: .

cdr3_aa: CASSPVGLAGVGDEQYF
cdr3_nt: TGTGCCAGCTCACCAGTCGGACTAGCGGGAGTTGGAGACGAGCAGTACTTC
v_call: TRBV18
j_call: TRBJ2-7
d_call: TRBD2
clone_size: .